The rows below give T cell receptor beta chains drawn from one sample of a study of OX40 agonist ivuxolimab in advanced cancers. Sequencing used immunoSEQ multiplex PCR; TCRdb keeps in-frame clones, though not all of them. The table includes roughly 100,000 clones, about nine tenths detected once. Source: CD4+ or CD8+ T cells sorted from blood, taken in a trial of the OX40 agonist ivuxolimab. Every receptor here comes from an adult with an advanced solid tumor such as melanoma, head and neck, liver or kidney cancer. The CDR3 runs from the conserved cysteine through the conserved F or W. A D gene is named only where the DNA matches it firmly. Not every row has a clone size; where given, it reads once, few, many or a size class.

d_call | j_call | clone_size | v_call | cdr3_aa | cdr3_nt
. | TRBJ1-4 | . | TRBV28 | CASRGWEGKLFF | TGTGCCAGCAGGGGGTGGGAGGGAAAACTGTTTTTT
TRBD2 | TRBJ2-3 | . | TRBV7-9 | CASSPGTSGGTDTQYF | TGTGCCAGCAGCCCCGGGACTAGCGGGGGTACAGATACGCAGTATTTT
. | TRBJ1-2 | . | TRBV30 | CAWSRTDWRYGYTF | TGTGCCTGGAGCCGGACAGATTGGAGATATGGCTACACCTTC
. | TRBJ2-5 | few | TRBV5-8 | CASSAMGGQETQYF | TGTGCCAGCAGCGCTATGGGGGGACAAGAGACCCAGTACTTC
. | TRBJ2-7 | . | TRBV5-4 | CASSSRGSKGYEQYF | TGTGCCAGCAGCTCCAGGGGAAGTAAAGGCTACGAGCAGTACTTC
TRBD1 | TRBJ1-3 | . | TRBV27 | CASSLSGTGTGNTIYF | TGTGCCAGCAGTTTATCGGGGACAGGGACTGGAAACACCATATATTTT
. | TRBJ1-1 | . | TRBV9 | CASSPSGDTAGTEAFF | TGTGCCAGCAGCCCCTCGGGGGACACCGCGGGCACTGAAGCTTTCTTT
. | TRBJ2-1 | . | TRBV6-5 | CASSYSTATYNEQFF | TGTGCCAGCAGTTACTCGACAGCCACCTACAATGAGCAGTTCTTC
. | TRBJ2-3 | . | TRBV28 | CASSLLGGLAQYF | TGTGCCAGCAGTTTATTGGGGGGATTGGCGCAGTATTTT
. | TRBJ2-1 | . | TRBV6-1 | CASSEFGEEYNEQFF | TGTGCCAGCAGTGAATTTGGGGAAGAGTACAATGAGCAGTTCTTC
. | TRBJ1-1 | . | TRBV19 | CASKRPSNTEAFF | TGTGCCAGTAAGAGGCCATCGAACACTGAAGCTTTCTTT
. | TRBJ1-5 | . | TRBV6-6 | CASSWGDGNQPQHF | TGTGCCAGCAGTTGGGGGGATGGGAATCAGCCCCAGCATTTT
. | TRBJ1-5 | . | TRBV19 | CASDPDRALNQPQHF | TGTGCCAGTGACCCAGACCGGGCCCTCAATCAGCCCCAGCATTTT
. | TRBJ2-5 | . | TRBV7-3 | CASSLVTRETQYF | TGTGCCAGCAGCTTAGTTACTAGGGAGACCCAGTACTTC
. | TRBJ2-7 | . | TRBV7-2 | CASSLSGGSYEQYF | TGTGCCAGCAGCTTATCGGGCGGCTCCTACGAGCAGTACTTC
. | TRBJ2-6 | . | TRBV19 | CASSRRLSGANVLTF | TGTGCCAGTAGTAGACGGCTCTCTGGGGCCAACGTCCTGACTTTC
. | TRBJ1-1 | . | TRBV12-5 | CASGLVLGQRNTEAFF | TGTGCTAGTGGTTTGGTACTTGGACAGAGAAACACTGAAGCTTTCTTT
. | TRBJ1-1 | . | TRBV7-2 | CASSLAILMNTEAFF | TGTGCCAGCAGCTTAGCGATACTCATGAACACTGAAGCTTTCTTT
. | TRBJ1-6 | . | TRBV7-2 | CASSLQVSYNSPLHF | TGTGCCAGCAGCTTACAGGTTTCCTATAATTCACCCCTCCACTTT
. | TRBJ1-1 | . | TRBV28 | CASRQRNTEAFF | TGTGCCAGCCGACAGAGGAACACTGAAGCTTTCTTT
. | TRBJ1-5 | . | TRBV6-1 | CATLAGLRQPQHF | TGTGCCACGCTAGCGGGGCTGCGACAGCCCCAGCATTTT
. | TRBJ2-3 | . | TRBV5-8 | CASSLARTASTDTQYF | TGTGCCAGCAGCTTGGCGCGGACGGCTAGCACAGATACGCAGTATTTT
TRBD2 | TRBJ2-5 | . | TRBV7-9 | CASSHWGLAGVGQETQYF | TGTGCCAGCAGCCACTGGGGACTAGCGGGGGTCGGTCAAGAGACCCAGTACTTC
TRBD2 | TRBJ2-5 | . | TRBV11-2 | CASSPQAGGLQETQYF | TGTGCCAGCAGCCCACAAGCGGGGGGACTACAAGAGACCCAGTACTTC
. | TRBJ2-5 | . | TRBV5-1 | CASSLAFGGAEGETQYF | TGCGCCAGCAGCTTGGCCTTCGGCGGGGCCGAAGGGGAGACCCAGTACTTC
TRBD2 | TRBJ2-5 | once | TRBV6-1 | CASSEGGGRETQYF | TGTGCCAGCAGTGAAGGCGGGGGAAGGGAGACCCAGTACTTC
. | TRBJ1-2 | . | TRBV28 | CASSLWGRDGYTF | TGTGCCAGCAGTTTATGGGGACGCGATGGCTACACCTTC
. | TRBJ2-1 | . | TRBV19 | CASSIWAPRNNEQFF | TGTGCCAGTAGTATTTGGGCCCCTCGGAACAATGAGCAGTTCTTC
TRBD1 | TRBJ1-5 | . | TRBV10-3 | CASSQDRGSNQPQHF | TGTGCCAGCAGCCAGGACAGGGGTAGCAATCAGCCCCAGCATTTT
TRBD1 | TRBJ2-4 | . | TRBV2 | CASSVQGAKNIQYF | TGTGCCAGCAGTGTACAGGGGGCCAAAAACATTCAGTACTTC
. | TRBJ2-3 | . | TRBV10-3 | CAISDWGGSDTQYF | TGTGCCATCAGTGACTGGGGGGGCTCGGATACGCAGTATTTT
. | TRBJ1-2 | . | TRBV19 | CASSMGGANYGYTF | TGTGCCAGTAGTATGGGGGGAGCTAACTATGGCTACACCTTC
. | TRBJ1-5 | once | TRBV6-1 | CASREGTPVPQHF | TGTGCCAGCAGAGAGGGAACCCCAGTGCCCCAGCATTTT
TRBD2 | TRBJ2-3 | . | TRBV6-1 | CASSEVPPSGGTDTQYF | TGTGCCAGCAGTGAAGTCCCCCCTAGCGGGGGCACAGATACGCAGTATTTT
. | TRBJ1-1 | . | TRBV6-5 | CASSRGQNTEAFF | TGTGCCAGCAGCCGTGGACAGAACACTGAAGCTTTCTTT
. | TRBJ2-7 | . | TRBV19 | CASSVDGTYEQYF | TGTGCCAGTAGTGTGGACGGAACCTACGAGCAGTACTTC
. | TRBJ2-3 | . | TRBV7-2 | CASSFEQITDTQYF | TGTGCCAGCAGCTTTGAACAGATCACAGATACGCAGTATTTT
TRBD1 | TRBJ2-7 | . | TRBV18 | CASSPGTGREQYF | TGTGCCAGCTCACCCGGGACAGGCAGGGAGCAGTACTTC
. | TRBJ2-7 | . | TRBV9 | CASSVDQVKGYEQYF | TGTGCCAGCAGCGTAGACCAGGTAAAAGGTTACGAGCAGTACTTC
. | TRBJ1-4 | . | TRBV5-1 | CASSPRATNEKLFF | TGCGCCAGCAGCCCCAGGGCAACTAATGAAAAACTGTTTTTT
TRBD1 | TRBJ1-1 | . | TRBV6-6 | CASSSFRDRKAFF | TGTGCCAGCAGTTCTTTCCGGGACAGGAAAGCTTTCTTT
TRBD1 | TRBJ1-1 | once | TRBV14 | CASSHPRDRGENTEAFF | TGTGCCAGCAGCCATCCCCGGGACAGGGGAGAGAACACTGAAGCTTTCTTT
. | TRBJ1-6 | . | TRBV28 | CATRQQNSPLHF | TGTGCCACCAGACAGCAAAATTCACCCCTCCACTTT
TRBD1 | TRBJ1-6 | . | TRBV4-1 | CASSQLQTGGGNSPLHF | TGCGCCAGCAGCCAACTTCAAACAGGGGGCGGTAATTCACCCCTCCACTTT
. | TRBJ1-2 | . | TRBV10-2 | CASSEQTNPPGGYTF | TGCGCCAGCAGTGAACAGACGAACCCTCCCGGTGGCTACACCTTC
. | TRBJ1-5 | . | TRBV7-9 | CASSLGGVSNQPQHF | TGTGCCAGCAGCTTAGGGGGCGTTAGCAATCAGCCCCAGCATTTT
TRBD1 | TRBJ1-2 | . | TRBV4-3 | CASSQGQGAFYGYTF | TGCGCCAGCAGCCAGGGGCAGGGGGCTTTCTATGGCTACACCTTC
. | TRBJ2-2 | few | TRBV5-1 | CASSPDRVTGELFF | TGCGCCAGCAGCCCTGATAGAGTCACCGGGGAGCTGTTTTTT
. | TRBJ2-7 | . | TRBV2 | CASNFLYEQYF | TGTGCCAGCAATTTCCTCTACGAGCAGTACTTC
. | TRBJ2-2 | . | TRBV29-1 | CSVEDHEGGTTGELFF | TGCAGCGTTGAAGATCATGAGGGGGGAACTACCGGGGAGCTGTTTTTT